This is a list of T cell receptor beta chains from one sample in a study of control samples from healthy donors and cancer patients. Clones were sequenced by immunoSEQ multiplex PCR, and TCRdb holds only the in-frame ones, with some missing. Seen here are approximately 100,000 clones, around nine tenths observed once, and the top ten hold over 20%. The sequencing input was blood. The receptors derive from a man aged 25-40 years in good health. CDR3s include the opening cysteine and the closing phenylalanine or tryptophan. A D gene is named only where the DNA matches it firmly. Not every row has a clone size; where given, it reads once, few, many or a size class.

cdr3_aa	cdr3_nt	clone_size	d_call	v_call	j_call
CASSLGAAQETQYF	TGTGCCAGCAGCTTGGGGGCGGCGCAAGAGACCCAGTACTTC	NA	NA	TRBV5-5	TRBJ2-5
CASSLLLAGGSTDTQYF	TGCGCCAGCAGCTTGCTGCTAGCGGGGGGTTCCACAGATACGCAGTATTTT	NA	TRBD2	TRBV5-1	TRBJ2-3
CASSETGGYGATNEKLFF	TGTGCCAGCAGTGAGACAGGGGGGTACGGGGCAACTAATGAAAAACTGTTTTTT	NA	TRBD1	TRBV2	TRBJ1-4
CASSPDPRNSPLHF	TGTGCCAGCTCACCAGACCCACGGAATTCACCCCTCCACTTT	NA	NA	TRBV18	TRBJ1-6
CASSESGANSPLHF	TGCGCCAGCAGTGAGTCAGGGGCCAATTCACCCCTCCACTTT	few	NA	TRBV10-2	TRBJ1-6
CASSLSGDGYGYTF	TGCGCCAGCAGCTTGTCGGGGGACGGCTATGGCTACACCTTC	NA	NA	TRBV5-1	TRBJ1-2
CATSDGRDRGKNYGYTF	TGTGCCACCAGTGATGGCCGGGACAGGGGGAAGAACTATGGCTACACCTTC	NA	TRBD1	TRBV24-1	TRBJ1-2
CASSVKVTSTDTQYF	TGTGCCAGCAGCGTAAAGGTTACTAGCACAGATACGCAGTATTTT	NA	NA	TRBV9	TRBJ2-3
CASSLDVWTGVNTEAFF	TGCGCCAGCAGCTTGGACGTATGGACAGGGGTGAATACTGAAGCTTTCTTT	NA	TRBD1	TRBV5-1	TRBJ1-1
CASSPGYGYTF	TGTGCCAGCAGCCCGGGCTATGGCTACACCTTC	NA	NA	TRBV6-5	TRBJ1-2
CASSQDRTETYYEQYF	TGTGCCAGCAGCCAAGACAGGACGGAAACCTACTACGAGCAGTACTTC	NA	NA	TRBV4-2	TRBJ2-7
CASSPKGGEPRYTF	TGTGCCAGCAGCCCAAAGGGGGGGGAACCTCGCTACACCTTC	NA	NA	TRBV5-4	TRBJ1-2
CIAMNTEAFF	TGCATCGCAATGAACACTGAAGCTTTCTTT	NA	NA	TRBV29-1	TRBJ1-1
CASSPQTGTGYNEQFF	TGCGCCAGCAGCCCCCAAACCGGGACAGGGTACAATGAGCAGTTCTTC	NA	TRBD1	TRBV5-1	TRBJ2-1
CAWSARLGEQYF	TGTGCCTGGAGTGCCAGGCTTGGAGAGCAGTACTTC	NA	NA	TRBV30	TRBJ2-7
CASSFVGDGNQPQHF	TGTGCCAGCAGCTTTGTGGGGGACGGCAATCAGCCCCAGCATTTT	NA	NA	TRBV7-2	TRBJ1-5
CASSLAGGYYGYTF	TGTGCCAGCAGCTTAGCAGGGGGATACTATGGCTACACCTTC	NA	NA	TRBV7-9	TRBJ1-2
CASSIRQGSYNEQFF	TGTGCCAGCAGCATTAGGCAGGGCTCCTACAATGAGCAGTTCTTC	NA	NA	TRBV9	TRBJ2-1
CASSESLAGGVGNEQFF	TGTGCCAGCAGTGAGTCGCTAGCGGGGGGGGTAGGAAATGAGCAGTTCTTC	NA	TRBD2	TRBV2	TRBJ2-1
CASSPDRDQPQHF	TGTGCCAGCAGCCCGGACAGGGACCAGCCCCAGCATTTT	NA	TRBD1	TRBV11-2	TRBJ1-5
CASSLEQGATGYTF	TGCGCCAGCAGCTTGGAACAGGGGGCGACTGGCTACACCTTC	NA	TRBD1	TRBV5-1	TRBJ1-2
CASSLGPTSGGEQFF	TGTGCCAGCAGCCTGGGGCCAACTAGCGGGGGCGAGCAGTTCTTC	NA	TRBD2	TRBV5-5	TRBJ2-1
CASSPGTAWDYGYTF	TGTGCCAGCAGTCCCGGGACAGCCTGGGACTATGGCTACACCTTC	NA	TRBD1	TRBV6-5	TRBJ1-2
CASSSRPGVLDTEAFF	TGTGCCAGCAGCTCCCGTCCAGGGGTTTTGGACACTGAAGCTTTCTTT	NA	NA	TRBV9	TRBJ1-1
CAIKPGETGELFF	TGTGCCATCAAACCCGGAGAGACCGGGGAGCTGTTTTTT	NA	NA	TRBV10-3	TRBJ2-2
CASSLVLAPDTQYF	TGTGCCAGCAGCTTAGTCCTAGCTCCGGATACGCAGTATTTT	NA	NA	TRBV7-2	TRBJ2-3
CASSQEVGPEAFF	TGCGCCAGCAGCCAAGAAGTCGGGCCTGAAGCTTTCTTT	NA	NA	TRBV4-1	TRBJ1-1
CASSQTGGGPWTF	TGTGCCAGCAGCCAAACAGGGGGCGGCCCGTGGACCTTC	NA	TRBD1	TRBV3-1/TRBV3-2	TRBJ1-2
CASSLGTPLEQYF	TGTGCCAGCAGCTTGGGGACGCCCCTCGAGCAGTACTTC	NA	NA	TRBV5-5	TRBJ2-7
CASSPGTSGGATATEPYNEQFF	TGTGCCAGCAGTCCCGGGACTAGCGGGGGGGCCACGGCCACGGAACCTTACAATGAGCAGTTCTTC	NA	TRBD2	TRBV6-6	TRBJ2-1
CAWRGDSNQPQHF	TGTGCCTGGAGGGGAGATAGCAATCAGCCCCAGCATTTT	NA	NA	TRBV30	TRBJ1-5
CASSLIPSLRGVSYEQYF	TGCGCCAGCAGCTTGATCCCTTCTCTGCGGGGGGTATCCTACGAGCAGTACTTC	NA	TRBD2	TRBV5-1	TRBJ2-7
CASSPGTGTYEQYF	TGTGCCAGCAGCCCCGGGACAGGGACCTACGAGCAGTACTTC	NA	TRBD1	TRBV5-4	TRBJ2-7
CASSQDSAGRDVYTF	TGCGCCAGCAGCCAAGACAGCGCCGGCAGGGACGTGTACACCTTC	NA	NA	TRBV4-1	TRBJ1-2
CSASSGVTDTQYF	TGCAGTGCTAGTTCGGGAGTTACAGATACGCAGTATTTT	once	NA	TRBV20-1	TRBJ2-3
CAINNPQGLGTDTQYF	TGTGCCATCAACAACCCACAGGGTCTGGGGACAGATACGCAGTATTTT	NA	NA	TRBV10-3	TRBJ2-3
CASSQDRTIPGFVYTF	TGCGCCAGCAGCCAAGATAGGACCATTCCCGGCTTTGTCTACACCTTC	NA	NA	TRBV4-1	TRBJ1-2
CASSISAYQPQHF	TGTGCCAGTAGTATTTCTGCGTATCAGCCCCAGCATTTT	NA	NA	TRBV19	TRBJ1-5
CASSQQGAHGYTF	TGTGCCAGCAGCCAACAGGGGGCACATGGCTACACCTTC	NA	TRBD1	TRBV7-9	TRBJ1-2
CASSTGRADTQYF	TGTGCCAGCAGTACTGGGCGGGCAGATACGCAGTATTTT	NA	NA	TRBV6-5	TRBJ2-3
CASSTSGQGAGEQFF	TGTGCCAGCAGCACCTCGGGACAGGGGGCGGGTGAGCAGTTCTTC	NA	TRBD1	TRBV9	TRBJ2-1
CASGPIYEQYF	TGTGCTAGTGGACCGATCTACGAGCAGTACTTC	once	NA	TRBV12-5	TRBJ2-7
CASSQETGDAGGYTF	TGCGCCAGCAGCCAAGAAACAGGGGACGCGGGTGGCTACACCTTC	once	TRBD1	TRBV4-1	TRBJ1-2
CATSDPKPGGANIQYF	TGTGCCACCAGTGATCCCAAGCCAGGAGGGGCAAACATTCAGTACTTC	once	NA	TRBV24-1	TRBJ2-4
CASSQGWDTEAFF	TGTGCCAGCAGCCAGGGATGGGACACTGAAGCTTTCTTT	NA	NA	TRBV3-1/TRBV3-2	TRBJ1-1
CAWSRMENSPLHF	TGTGCCTGGTCTCGAATGGAGAATTCACCCCTCCACTTT	NA	NA	TRBV30	TRBJ1-6
CASSAPSGATQYF	TGTGCCAGCAGCGCTCCAAGCGGGGCTACGCAGTATTTT	NA	TRBD2	TRBV9	TRBJ2-3
CAWSVRTGGELFF	TGTGCCTGGAGTGTACGAACGGGCGGGGAGCTGTTTTTT	NA	NA	TRBV30	TRBJ2-2
CASSILMGYGYTF	TGTGCCAGTAGTATCTTGATGGGTTATGGCTACACCTTC	NA	NA	TRBV19	TRBJ1-2
CASSAGLAGAGNTQYF	TGTGCCAGCAGTGCCGGACTAGCGGGGGCAGGAAATACGCAGTATTTT	NA	TRBD2	TRBV2	TRBJ2-3
CASSRQSSGANVLTF	TGTGCCAGCAGTCGGCAGAGCTCTGGGGCCAACGTCCTGACTTTC	NA	NA	TRBV6-5	TRBJ2-6
CASSLEGKVNLNNSPLHF	TGTGCCAGCAGCTTGGAGGGAAAGGTTAACTTAAATAATTCACCCCTCCACTTT	NA	NA	TRBV5-4	TRBJ1-6
CASSLHFQNTEAFF	TGCGCCAGCAGCTTGCATTTTCAGAACACTGAAGCTTTCTTT	NA	NA	TRBV5-1	TRBJ1-1
CASSSGTSRGTGELFF	TGTGCCAGCAGCTCCGGGACTAGCAGGGGGACCGGGGAGCTGTTTTTT	NA	TRBD2	TRBV7-2	TRBJ2-2